The T cell receptor beta chain under discussion was sequenced for a study of blood T cell repertoires in COVID-19. Study at large: Some COVID-19 samples were acute and others convalescent; all came from the United States, Italy and Spain.

Germline CDR1 is MNHEY and CDR2 is SMNVEV (reference sequence). The CDR3 contains 15 residues. Trimming took 1 base from V and 3 from J, leaving 12 bases between them. In the authors' methods: Amplification of reference gene primers provided the estimated nucleated cell counts. Here immunoSEQ multiplex PCR was the method, and the copy in TCRdb shows in-frame clones only, minus some. Clonal size and the V and J genes are those of that table, whereas D and trimming came from the DNA. Here the sample spans about 190,000 clones, approximately 91% being singletons. The TCR comes from a woman aged 40 to 55 who had recovered from COVID-19. Sequences were obtained from peripheral blood. This chain joins TRBV27 and TRBJ2-5; D might be TRBD2 (5 bases). The CDR3 spells CASSLCTTGEETQYF. The CDR3 coding sequence is TGTGCCAGCAGTTTATGTACCACCGGGGAAGAGACCCAGTACTTC.